This T cell receptor (beta chain) emerged from a study of OX40 agonist ivuxolimab in advanced cancers. Produced via immunoSEQ multiplex PCR; TCRdb's table is partial and in-frame only. The profile shows 65,000 to 90,000 clones, about nine tenths of them singletons. The CDR3 extends over 13 amino acids. Trimming took 7 bases from V and 2 from J; bases not matched to a gene: 1. Per germline, CDR1 SNHLY and CDR2 FYNNEI. This chain connects TRBV2 to TRBJ2-7; 11 nucleotides align to TRBD2. Here the sequenced sample was CD4+ or CD8+ T cells sorted from blood, taken in a trial of the OX40 agonist ivuxolimab. This clonotype originated in an adult with an advanced solid tumor such as melanoma, head and neck, liver or kidney cancer. For the CDR3, the DNA is TGTGCCAGCAAGGGACTAGCGGCCTACGAGCAGTACTTC. Translation gives CASKGLAAYEQYF.